This is a list of T cell receptor beta chains from one sample in a study of cytomegalovirus exposure and HLA in healthy donors. The assay was immunoSEQ multiplex PCR, and TCRdb's table has in-frame clones only and misses some. This table holds about 170,000 clones, roughly 91% found once. The material sequenced was PBMCs. These receptors were collected from a man younger than 30 in good health and CMV-seropositive. Both conserved end residues are part of each CDR3. A D gene is named only where the DNA matches it firmly.

V gene	J gene	D gene	CDR3 protein	CDR3 DNA
TRBV5-1	TRBJ2-1	-	CAGLALTSYNEQFF	TGCGCCGGTTTAGCGCTGACCTCCTACAATGAGCAGTTCTTC
TRBV5-1	TRBJ1-3	-	CASSLEPEGNTIYF	TGCGCCAGCAGCTTGGAGCCTGAAGGAAACACCATATATTTT
TRBV5-1	TRBJ2-2	-	CASSKPQGSSPLNTGELFF	TGCGCCAGCAGCAAACCCCAGGGGTCCTCCCCATTAAACACCGGGGAGCTGTTTTTT
TRBV10-3	TRBJ1-1	TRBD1	CASRTGSKVVRSTEAFF	TGTGCCTCAAGGACAGGGAGTAAGGTGGTGAGGAGCACTGAAGCTTTCTTT
TRBV29-1	TRBJ2-3	TRBD1	CSVEDRSHHTDTQYF	TGCAGCGTTGAGGACAGGAGTCACCACACAGATACGCAGTATTTT
TRBV30	TRBJ2-3	TRBD1	CAWSSGTGWEADTQYF	TGTGCCTGGAGTAGTGGGACAGGGTGGGAGGCAGATACGCAGTATTTT
TRBV20-1	TRBJ2-1	-	CSGEEYNEQFF	TGCAGTGGGGAGGAGTACAATGAGCAGTTCTTC
TRBV7-9	TRBJ2-6	TRBD2	CASSFGLAGRNGANVLTF	TGTGCCAGCAGCTTCGGACTAGCGGGCCGCAACGGGGCCAACGTCCTGACTTTC
TRBV6-1	TRBJ2-1	-	CANQGGSSYNEQFF	TGTGCCAACCAGGGGGGAAGCTCCTACAATGAGCAGTTCTTC
TRBV2	TRBJ2-7	TRBD1	CASRGQGYEQYF	TGTGCCAGCAGGGGACAGGGGTACGAGCAGTACTTC
TRBV11-2	TRBJ2-1	-	CASSLDVWGTGNGEQFF	TGTGCCAGCAGCTTAGATGTCTGGGGTACAGGGAATGGTGAGCAGTTCTTC
TRBV4-1	TRBJ2-3	TRBD2	CASSDPTSVSTDTQYF	TGCGCCAGCAGCGACCCAACTAGCGTAAGCACAGATACGCAGTATTTT
TRBV6-5	TRBJ1-3	-	CASRPPDSSGNTIYF	TGTGCCAGCAGGCCTCCGGACAGCTCTGGAAACACCATATATTTT
TRBV28	TRBJ1-3	-	CASSRPIQSSGNTIYF	TGTGCCAGCAGTCGGCCCATACAGAGCTCTGGAAACACCATATATTTT
TRBV4-1	TRBJ2-7	-	CASSQATGTRSIYEQYF	TGCGCCAGCAGCCAGGCTACCGGGACAAGGAGCATCTACGAGCAGTACTTC
TRBV18	TRBJ1-5	TRBD1	CASSPPFTGDQPQHF	TGTGCCAGCTCACCACCGTTCACAGGGGATCAGCCCCAGCATTTT
TRBV5-1	TRBJ1-1	-	CASTLSQMNTEAFF	TGCGCCAGCACGTTGTCGCAGATGAACACTGAAGCTTTCTTT
TRBV7-2	TRBJ2-5	TRBD2	CASSLAGGGRETQYF	TGTGCCAGCAGCTTAGCTGGGGGCGGGAGGGAGACCCAGTACTTC
TRBV5-5	TRBJ2-7	-	CASSLGGGGYEQYF	TGTGCCAGCAGCCTGGGAGGGGGGGGGTACGAGCAGTACTTC
TRBV6-6	TRBJ1-2	-	CASSYWGERDGYTF	TGTGCCAGCAGTTACTGGGGGGAAAGGGATGGCTACACCTTC
TRBV7-9	TRBJ1-1	TRBD1	CASSHSEQGKNTEAFF	TGTGCCAGCAGCCACAGTGAACAGGGGAAGAACACTGAAGCTTTCTTT
TRBV13	TRBJ1-3	TRBD1	CAPPHRDRPSGNTIYF	TGTGCACCGCCCCATCGGGACAGACCCTCTGGAAACACCATATATTTT
TRBV6-1	TRBJ1-2	-	CASSELGAYGYTF	TGTGCCAGCAGTGAATTGGGGGCATATGGCTACACCTTC
TRBV5-1	TRBJ2-3	-	CASSLGFRTDTQYF	TGCGCCAGCAGCTTGGGGTTCAGGACAGATACGCAGTATTTT
TRBV19	TRBJ2-3	TRBD2	CASNSGRGSTDTQYF	TGTGCCAGTAATAGCGGGAGAGGTAGCACAGATACGCAGTATTTT
TRBV9	TRBJ1-1	-	CASSVSWAGTEAFF	TGTGCCAGCAGCGTCTCCTGGGCTGGCACTGAAGCTTTCTTT
TRBV27	TRBJ2-1	-	CASSLLGNNEQFF	TGTGCCAGCAGTTTATTGGGCAACAATGAGCAGTTCTTC
TRBV28	TRBJ2-2	TRBD1	CASLSRGPGANTGELFF	TGTGCCAGCCTGAGCAGGGGGCCGGGCGCGAACACCGGGGAGCTGTTTTTT